This TCR beta chain was sequenced for a study of cytomegalovirus exposure and HLA in healthy donors. Overall study context: T cells numbering about 180 million yielded some 100 million unique TCR beta sequences in an earlier analysis.

The CDR3 extends over 16 amino acids. Germline lookup yields CDR1 MDHEN and CDR2 SYDVKM. V was clipped by 6 bases and J by 3 bases; unmatched bases: 9. Remarks on this clone: Its antigen is unknown.

Study results and limitations: Later analysis associated a missense DCLRE1C variant with TCR beta V- and J-gene trimming. Many donors carried some public TCRs, although rarity characterized most TCR sequences. Association of some 18,000 TCR beta sequences with HLA alleles was found at 0.05 false discovery rate in a later analysis.

It was with 60 Vbeta and 13 Jbeta primers that the PCR ran. The repertoire was sequenced with immunoSEQ multiplex PCR; TCRdb's copy has only in-frame clones and lacks some. The table includes around 99,000 clones, about 60% detected once. The clonotype originates from a woman under 40 in good health and CMV-seronegative. V is TRBV28 and J is TRBJ2-3; 10 positions match TRBD1. The sequenced sample was PBMCs. Here the CDR3 reads CASRGRTGGMTDTQYF. The CDR3 nucleotides read TGTGCCAGCAGAGGTAGGACAGGGGGGATGACAGATACGCAGTATTTT.